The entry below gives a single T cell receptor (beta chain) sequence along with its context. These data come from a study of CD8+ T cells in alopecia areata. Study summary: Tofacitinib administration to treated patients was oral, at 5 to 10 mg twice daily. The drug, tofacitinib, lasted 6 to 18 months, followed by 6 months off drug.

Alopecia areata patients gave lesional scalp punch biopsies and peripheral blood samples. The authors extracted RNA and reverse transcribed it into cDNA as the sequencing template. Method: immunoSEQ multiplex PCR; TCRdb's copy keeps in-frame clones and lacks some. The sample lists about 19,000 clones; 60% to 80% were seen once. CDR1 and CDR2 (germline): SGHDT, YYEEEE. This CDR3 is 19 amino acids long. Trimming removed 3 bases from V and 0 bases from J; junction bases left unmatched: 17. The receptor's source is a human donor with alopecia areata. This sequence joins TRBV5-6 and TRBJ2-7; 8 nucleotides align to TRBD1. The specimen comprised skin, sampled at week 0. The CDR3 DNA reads TGTGCCAGCAGCTGGCGAGGACGGGACAGGAAAAATTACTCCTACGAGCAGTACTTC. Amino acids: CASSWRGRDRKNYSYEQYF.